The 14 T cell receptor beta chains below come from one sample, sequenced in a study of identifying expanded T cells in peripheral blood. The repertoire was sequenced with immunoSEQ multiplex PCR; TCRdb's copy has only in-frame clones and lacks some. The table has 120,000 or so clones, 75% to 90% seen once. Sequenced sample: blood. All receptors derive from a person between 18 and 75 years old in good health.

The chain uses TRBV18 and TRBJ2-1; TRBD2 agrees at 10 bases. With 1 base clipped from V and 7 bases from J, the junction kept 4 bases outside the gene matches. This CDR3 comprises 15 residues. The germline gives CDR1 KGHSH, CDR2 LQKENI. CDR3 DNA sequence: TGTGCCAGCTCACCACTGGAGCGGGGGGGGAATGAGCAGTTCTTC. This translates into CASSPLERGGNEQFF.

This clone was counted once. The chain uses TRBV5-4 and TRBJ2-5, with a possible D match to TRBD1 (5 bases). With 0 bases removed from V and 0 bases from J, the gap between germline ends came to 9 bases. Looked up from germline, CDR1 is SGHNT and CDR2 is YYREEE (reference sequence). The CDR3 consists of 15 residues. DNA for the CDR3: TGTGCCAGCAGCTTGGGAGGACATAACCAAGAGACCCAGTACTTC. This translates into CASSLGGHNQETQYF.

This clone turned up a few times. V is TRBV5-1 and J is TRBJ1-5; D not resolved. The V and J ends lost 0 bases and 7 bases respectively, with 14 bases between them. CDR3 length: 15 residues. Germline values: CDR1 SGHRS, CDR2 YFSETQ. CDR3 in amino acids: CASSLGVLSGQPQHF. The CDR3, as DNA: TGCGCCAGCAGCTTGGGGGTTCTCAGCGGGCAGCCCCAGCATTTT.

This clone was detected a few times. This chain joins TRBV5-1 and TRBJ1-1; D is undetermined. CDR1 SGHRS and CDR2 YFSETQ come from the germline V gene. The CDR3 extends over 15 amino acids. Trimming removed 2 bases from V and 11 bases from J, with 22 bases in between. CDR3 sequence reads: CASSFKESRLQEAFF. CDR3 DNA sequence: TGCGCCAGCAGCTTCAAGGAAAGCCGTTTGCAGGAGGCTTTCTTT.

This clone appeared a single time. The chain has TRBV2 and TRBJ1-1; D may be TRBD1 (5 bases). The CDR3 contains 14 residues. Germline V CDR1 and CDR2: SNHLY, FYNNEI. Trimming shortened V by 10 bases and J by 1 base, and 16 bases separated the two germline ends. CDR3 loop: CANTDMRENTEAFF. Written as DNA, the CDR3 is TGTGCCAATACGGACATGAGGGAGAACACTGAAGCTTTCTTT.

This rearrangement joins TRBV19 to TRBJ2-2; tentative D call: TRBD2 (6 bases). With 8 bases removed from V and 6 bases from J, the gap between germline ends came to 13 bases. Germline V gene data show CDR1 as LNHDA and CDR2 as SQIVND (reference sequence). The CDR3 spans 13 residues. Written as DNA, the CDR3 is TGTGCCAGTCATAGTAGGAGGGCCGGGGAGCTGTTTTTT. Residues: CASHSRRAGELFF.

This clone has only one observation. The chain uses TRBV29-1 and TRBJ1-4, with a weak D call TRBD1 (5 bases). The germline V and J ends were trimmed by 4 bases and 0 bases, with 12 bases remaining between them. This CDR3 has 15 residues. Germline CDR1 and CDR2: SQVTM and ANQGSEA. The DNA for the CDR3 is TGCAGCGTTGTTGGGGACCCCACAACTAATGAAAAACTGTTTTTT. Its protein product is CSVVGDPTTNEKLFF.

The genes are TRBV7-8 and TRBJ1-5; D is unresolved. Trimming left V 1 base short and J 5 bases short, with 9 bases between. Germline loops: CDR1 SGHVS, CDR2 FQNEAQ. The CDR3 covers 14 residues. The CDR3 nucleotides are TGTGCCAGCAGCTTAGAGGCGTATTATCAGCCCCAGCATTTT. This gives the protein CASSLEAYYQPQHF. Looking up the rest from reference TRBV7-8 and TRBJ1-5 gives the full variable domain: GAGVSQSPRYKVAKRGQDVALRCDPISGHVSLFWYQQALGQGPEFLTYFQNEAQLDKSGLPSDRFFAERPEGSVSTLKIQRTQQEDSAVYLCASSLEAYYQPQHFGDGTRLSIL.

V is TRBV18 and J is TRBJ2-3; D remains unclear. The CDR3 is 13 amino acids. The germline gives CDR1 KGHSH, CDR2 LQKENI. Trimming left V 1 base short and J 2 bases short, with 4 bases between. DNA of the CDR3: TGTGCCAGCTCACCACGAGTCACAGATACGCAGTATTTT. It translates to CASSPRVTDTQYF.

The DNA of the CDR3 is TGCGCCAGCAGAATTGGGGCCACTGTGGTAGGCCAGTACTTC. Its translation: CASRIGATVVGQYF. The V call is TRBV5-1, the J call TRBJ2-5; possibly TRBD1 for D (5 bases). CDR1 is SGHRS and CDR2 is YFSETQ in the germline V gene. The CDR3 spans 14 residues. Trimming pared 5 bases from V and 10 bases from J, leaving 21 bases between.

The J gene is TRBJ1-5, the V gene TRBV18; D is unclear. Germline V CDR1 and CDR2: KGHSH, LQKENI. V gave up 4 bases and J gave up 2 bases, with 9 bases separating them. The CDR3 is 14 amino acids. The CDR3 DNA sequence: TGTGCCAGCTCACTGGGTGTTGGCAATCAGCCCCAGCATTTT. Translating it yields CASSLGVGNQPQHF.

V and J are TRBV11-2 and TRBJ2-2; D remains ambiguous. V was shortened by 0 bases and J by 0 bases, with 8 bases between the two germline ends. Per the germline V gene, CDR1 is SGHAT and CDR2 is FQNNGV. The CDR3 is made up of 16 amino acids. The CDR3, as DNA: TGTGCCAGCAGCTTAGATTCTGTTCCGAACACCGGGGAGCTGTTTTTT. This translates into CASSLDSVPNTGELFF.

The J gene is TRBJ2-1, the V gene TRBV7-9; TRBD2 might be the D (5 bases). The CDR3 consists of 15 residues. V gave up 2 bases and J gave up 5 bases, with 13 bases separating them. The germline gives CDR1 SEHNR, CDR2 FQNEAQ (reference sequence). CDR3 residues: CASSLRGLTHNEQFF. In nucleotides, the CDR3 is TGTGCCAGCAGCTTACGAGGACTCACCCACAATGAGCAGTTCTTC.

This rearrangement joins TRBV7-8 to TRBJ1-6, with 8 positions matching TRBD1. The CDR3 has 14 amino acids. CDR1 and CDR2 from the germline V gene are SGHVS and FQNEAQ. V trimming: 5 bases; J trimming: 7 bases; junction bases outside the gene matches: 4. The CDR3 sequence: CASSRTGSNSPLHF. CDR3 bases: TGTGCCAGCAGCCGGACAGGGAGCAATTCACCCCTCCACTTT.